Ten or more counts support the clone carrying this T cell receptor (beta chain). Its target is unknown. These data belong to a study of metastatic and nonmetastatic thyroid tumors. Study-level information: Repertoires from malignant and benign thyroid patients were compared across blood and tumor or nodule tissue.

Study processing details: Built for papillary thyroid cancer, a distant-metastasis classifier drew on CDR3 differences across clinicopathological groups. MiXCR reprocessed the PCR reads for TCRdb. These V and J calls are TCRdb output, not the study's own analysis. The repertoire holds 50,000 to 70,000 clones, with approximately 4% as singletons. General observations from the study: Within blood and tumor, benign nodules reportedly had significantly lower TCR beta diversity than malignant thyroid tumors did.

The CDR3 contains 15 residues. Trimming stripped 7 bases from V and 6 bases from J, with 20 bases between. Germline V gives CDR1 LNHDA, CDR2 SQIVND (reference sequence). None of the patients had undergone any treatment ahead of thyroid surgery. The sequencing input was blood. The TCR was taken from a female donor with papillary thyroid cancer or a benign thyroid nodule (not recorded which). Some clones in this sample may be carry-over from other donors' samples. The V call is TRBV19, the J call TRBJ2-3; no clear D. The CDR3 DNA reads as TGTGCCAGTAACCGATACGGATATGCTGCTGATACGCAGTATTTT. Amino acids: CASNRYGYAADTQYF.